Listed below are T cell receptor beta chains from one sample, sequenced in a study of molecular identifiers for immune sequencing clone quantification. TCRdb recomputed calls from the PCR reads with MiXCR, one row per CDR3 protein. The sample holds over 90,000 distinct CDR3 sequences, about 35% seen once. Sequenced: naive CD8+ T cells from blood, with Jurkat cell RNA spiked in. The receptors stem from a human donor in good health. Some libraries in this study had Jurkat cell RNA spiked in. The conserved cysteine and the conserved F or W are not part of the CDR3 here. Fields, in order: J gene, V gene, CDR3 protein.

j_gene: TRBJ2-7
v_gene: TRBV28
CDR3aa: ASSLLLLGPYEQY

j_gene: TRBJ1-2
v_gene: TRBV20-1
CDR3aa: SASPTGGESGYT

j_gene: TRBJ1-1
v_gene: TRBV12-3/TRBV12-4
CDR3aa: ASSLGRTEAF

j_gene: TRBJ2-1
v_gene: TRBV2
CDR3aa: ATETGHYNEQF

j_gene: TRBJ2-3
v_gene: TRBV28
CDR3aa: ASSFRGLLADTQY

j_gene: TRBJ1-1
v_gene: TRBV28
CDR3aa: ASSFTGNTEAF

j_gene: TRBJ2-7
v_gene: TRBV12-3/TRBV12-4
CDR3aa: ASSLGPEQY

j_gene: TRBJ2-3
v_gene: TRBV18
CDR3aa: ASSSWPDTQY

j_gene: TRBJ2-1
v_gene: TRBV12-3/TRBV12-4
CDR3aa: ASGLAAYNEQF

j_gene: TRBJ1-3
v_gene: TRBV19
CDR3aa: ASSIDTDPGNTIY

j_gene: TRBJ2-7
v_gene: TRBV7-9
CDR3aa: ASSLPGGYEQY

j_gene: TRBJ2-1
v_gene: TRBV28
CDR3aa: ATRRGSYNEQF

j_gene: TRBJ2-1
v_gene: TRBV27
CDR3aa: ASSFGGLNEQF

j_gene: TRBJ2-7
v_gene: TRBV29-1
CDR3aa: SVGDGLYEQY

j_gene: TRBJ2-1
v_gene: TRBV27
CDR3aa: ASRMTSGPNEQF

j_gene: TRBJ2-7
v_gene: TRBV29-1
CDR3aa: SVLADDYEQY

j_gene: TRBJ2-1
v_gene: TRBV5-8
CDR3aa: ASSGDRVGYNEQF

j_gene: TRBJ2-3
v_gene: TRBV13
CDR3aa: ASSLGGRGATQY

j_gene: TRBJ2-1
v_gene: TRBV19
CDR3aa: ASTQGPRYNEQF

j_gene: TRBJ1-2
v_gene: TRBV10-2
CDR3aa: ASRDISNYGYT

j_gene: TRBJ2-7
v_gene: TRBV12-3/TRBV12-4
CDR3aa: ASSYSPGSHEQY

j_gene: TRBJ1-5
v_gene: TRBV24-1
CDR3aa: ATSLGLDQPQH

j_gene: TRBJ2-7
v_gene: TRBV4-1
CDR3aa: ASSYIQGGSSYEQY

j_gene: TRBJ2-2
v_gene: TRBV9
CDR3aa: ASSADRGANTGDLF

j_gene: TRBJ2-2
v_gene: TRBV7-8
CDR3aa: ASSLGFGELF

j_gene: TRBJ2-7
v_gene: TRBV21-1
CDR3aa: ASSIGTGYYKQY

j_gene: TRBJ2-7
v_gene: TRBV20-1
CDR3aa: SANEGGYEQY

j_gene: TRBJ2-3
v_gene: TRBV11-2
CDR3aa: ASSSPGRKGGGTQY

j_gene: TRBJ2-7
v_gene: TRBV2
CDR3aa: ASRDFRAGPYEQY

j_gene: TRBJ2-3
v_gene: TRBV6-5
CDR3aa: ASSPGQATLQQY

j_gene: TRBJ2-2
v_gene: TRBV7-9
CDR3aa: ASSWNGELF

j_gene: TRBJ2-1
v_gene: TRBV4-3
CDR3aa: ASSQEDRSDNEQF

j_gene: TRBJ2-1
v_gene: TRBV4-1
CDR3aa: ASSADHNEQF

j_gene: TRBJ2-7
v_gene: TRBV5-6
CDR3aa: ASMGGGEQY

j_gene: TRBJ2-7
v_gene: TRBV7-9
CDR3aa: ASLDRGQGEQY

j_gene: TRBJ2-7
v_gene: TRBV2
CDR3aa: ASRDKAPPFEQY

j_gene: TRBJ2-7
v_gene: TRBV6-5
CDR3aa: ASRFPRGEQY

j_gene: TRBJ2-4
v_gene: TRBV5-6
CDR3aa: ASRPGQAKNIQY

j_gene: TRBJ2-3
v_gene: TRBV11-2
CDR3aa: ASSGGTGSDTQY

j_gene: TRBJ2-7
v_gene: TRBV9
CDR3aa: ASSVAVGAGYEQY

j_gene: TRBJ1-5
v_gene: TRBV5-6
CDR3aa: ASSLARTKDQPQH

j_gene: TRBJ1-5
v_gene: TRBV6-2/TRBV6-3
CDR3aa: ASSPTWADQPQH

j_gene: TRBJ1-1
v_gene: TRBV6-6
CDR3aa: ARSYAPNTEAF

j_gene: TRBJ1-5
v_gene: TRBV6-2/TRBV6-3
CDR3aa: ANHTTPQPQH

j_gene: TRBJ2-3
v_gene: TRBV28
CDR3aa: ASSRDRGARSDTLY

j_gene: TRBJ2-3
v_gene: TRBV4-3
CDR3aa: ASSQGATRGTDTQY

j_gene: TRBJ1-5
v_gene: TRBV28
CDR3aa: ASSSGLRSNQPQH

j_gene: TRBJ2-3
v_gene: TRBV7-9
CDR3aa: ASSLDGALNTQY

j_gene: TRBJ2-6
v_gene: TRBV6-4
CDR3aa: ASSPRQGVASGANVLT

j_gene: TRBJ2-5
v_gene: TRBV5-6
CDR3aa: ASSFDTKETQY

j_gene: TRBJ2-1
v_gene: TRBV14
CDR3aa: ASSQVGAPYNEQF

j_gene: TRBJ2-7
v_gene: TRBV10-3
CDR3aa: AISDPGGGSSYEQY

j_gene: TRBJ2-7
v_gene: TRBV28
CDR3aa: ASRTIGEQY

j_gene: TRBJ2-7
v_gene: TRBV7-8
CDR3aa: ASSLGDREKY